These T cell receptor beta chains were read from a single sample in a study of cytomegalovirus exposure and HLA in healthy donors. The method was immunoSEQ multiplex PCR; TCRdb's version includes in-frame clones alone and lacks a portion of them. The table shows 150,000 or so clones, with about 70% occurring only once. Sequenced: PBMCs. These receptors were taken from a male donor in good health and CMV-seronegative. Each CDR3 is given with its conserved first and last residue. A D gene is named only where the DNA matches it firmly. A clone size is listed for some rows: how often the clone was seen (once, few, many), or a class if it is expanded.

clone_size	cdr3_length	v_call	j_call	d_call	cdr3_aa	cdr3_nt
.	13	TRBV28	TRBJ2-7	.	CASSLDSSYEQYF	TGTGCCAGCAGTTTGGACAGTTCCTACGAGCAGTACTTC
.	17	TRBV4-3	TRBJ2-3	TRBD2	CASSQAPGGEGTDTQYF	TGCGCCAGCAGCCAAGCCCCGGGAGGCGAGGGCACAGATACGCAGTATTTT
few	15	TRBV5-1	TRBJ2-2	.	CASSEGQTNTGELFF	TGCGCCAGCAGCGAGGGACAAACGAACACCGGGGAGCTGTTTTTT
.	14	TRBV4-3	TRBJ1-3	TRBD1	CASSQGTGVYTIYF	TGCGCCAGCAGCCAGGGGACAGGGGTATACACCATATATTTT
.	14	TRBV28	TRBJ2-1	TRBD2	CASSLAGGSYEQFF	TGTGCCAGCAGTTTAGCGGGAGGTTCTTATGAGCAGTTCTTC
once	14	TRBV27	TRBJ1-1	.	CASSSHREKPEAFF	TGTGCCAGCAGTTCCCACCGGGAAAAACCTGAAGCTTTCTTT
once	15	TRBV9	TRBJ1-3	.	CASSVGGTIGNTIYF	TGTGCCAGCAGCGTAGGGGGGACAATAGGAAACACCATATATTTT
.	16	TRBV7-6	TRBJ2-1	TRBD2	CASSSLAGEAYNEQFF	TGTGCCAGCAGCTCATTAGCGGGAGAGGCCTACAATGAGCAGTTCTTC
.	15	TRBV5-1	TRBJ1-1	.	CASSFDKSGAGGAFF	TGCGCCAGCAGCTTCGATAAATCGGGGGCGGGGGGGGCTTTCTTT
.	16	TRBV7-8	TRBJ2-5	TRBD2	CASSSIAGVKQETQYF	TGTGCCAGCAGCTCGATAGCGGGAGTAAAACAAGAGACCCAGTACTTC
.	14	TRBV4-1	TRBJ2-7	TRBD1	CASSFRQGPYEQYF	TGCGCCAGCAGCTTCAGACAGGGACCCTACGAGCAGTACTTC
.	15	TRBV5-1	TRBJ1-4	.	CASSLRGMDNEKLFF	TGCGCCAGCAGCTTGAGGGGGATGGATAATGAAAAACTGTTTTTT
.	15	TRBV7-9	TRBJ2-6	TRBD1	CSSNDRARGANVLTF	TGTTCCAGCAACGACAGGGCGAGGGGGGCCAACGTCCTGACTTTC
.	17	TRBV7-9	TRBJ2-7	TRBD2	CASTGIAGALSSYEQYF	TGTGCCAGCACAGGGATAGCGGGAGCGCTGAGCTCCTACGAGCAGTACTTC
.	14	TRBV6-1	TRBJ1-1	.	CASSELQGYSEAFF	TGTGCCAGCAGCGAGCTCCAGGGTTACTCTGAAGCTTTCTTT
few	15	TRBV7-8	TRBJ2-2	.	CASSLVIISGGELFF	TGTGCCAGCAGCTTAGTAATCATTAGTGGCGGGGAGCTGTTTTTT